This is a list of T cell receptor beta chains from one sample in a study of blood T cell repertoires in COVID-19. This table comes from immunoSEQ multiplex PCR, and its TCRdb copy is limited to in-frame clones, with some not included. The sample lists 300,000 to 350,000 clones; around 85% were seen once. The sample consisted of PBMCs or T cells enriched from blood (not recorded which). The source is a woman in her thirties or forties with acute COVID-19. Each CDR3 is given with its conserved first and last residue. The order of the fields is J gene, V gene, CDR3 protein.

j_call: TRBJ2-3; v_call: TRBV9; cdr3_aa: CASSVVDLAGTDTQYF
j_call: TRBJ1-1; v_call: TRBV6-2/TRBV6-3; cdr3_aa: CASSPPGQGPEAFF
j_call: TRBJ2-7; v_call: TRBV18; cdr3_aa: CASSPDTWTYEQYF
j_call: TRBJ2-2; v_call: TRBV5-8; cdr3_aa: CASTLGLTTGELFF
j_call: TRBJ1-1; v_call: TRBV19; cdr3_aa: CASNPRAGGTEAFF
j_call: TRBJ1-1; v_call: TRBV19; cdr3_aa: CASRSPGTGFGRRSWNTEAFF
j_call: TRBJ2-3; v_call: TRBV9; cdr3_aa: CASSAGGGLNTDTQYF
j_call: TRBJ2-1; v_call: TRBV6-2/TRBV6-3; cdr3_aa: CASSLGQGFNEQFF
j_call: TRBJ2-1; v_call: TRBV6-6; cdr3_aa: CASSWGLSNEQFF
j_call: TRBJ2-3; v_call: TRBV28; cdr3_aa: CASSSGLAGVADTQYF
j_call: TRBJ2-7; v_call: TRBV5-1; cdr3_aa: CASSLYGSGGLVGEQYF
j_call: TRBJ2-5; v_call: TRBV28; cdr3_aa: CASSLKFGETQYF
j_call: TRBJ1-6; v_call: TRBV27; cdr3_aa: CASRIQGRYNSPLHF
j_call: TRBJ1-6; v_call: TRBV27; cdr3_aa: CASSLSDRTRVNSPLHF
j_call: TRBJ2-3; v_call: TRBV2; cdr3_aa: CASSEVMDFFGSSGVTDTQYF
j_call: TRBJ2-1; v_call: TRBV27; cdr3_aa: CASSLSAGVGGAYNEQFF
j_call: TRBJ2-2; v_call: TRBV15; cdr3_aa: CATRGLAGGDTGELFF
j_call: TRBJ1-2; v_call: TRBV5-5; cdr3_aa: CASSSTPGQGYSYTF
j_call: TRBJ2-2; v_call: TRBV7-2; cdr3_aa: CASSLGQAWHQDTGELFF
j_call: TRBJ1-4; v_call: TRBV6-5; cdr3_aa: CASSYLDGTGSEKLFF
j_call: TRBJ1-1; v_call: TRBV6-5; cdr3_aa: CASIRGHKNTEAFF
j_call: TRBJ1-5; v_call: TRBV7-2; cdr3_aa: CASSTTGYNQPQHF
j_call: TRBJ1-2; v_call: TRBV4-3; cdr3_aa: CASSQEVGTGIYGYTF